The present T cell receptor (beta chain) was sequenced within a study of blood T cell repertoires in COVID-19. Study-wide context: The United States, Italy and Spain provided the acute and convalescent COVID-19 samples. In each case, the material was cDNA or gDNA derived from T cells, B-cell-depleted T cells, or PBMCs.

In the source study's methods: Nucleated cell counts were estimated from reference gene primer amplification. Libraries were prepared by immunoSEQ multiplex PCR; TCRdb keeps only in-frame clonotypes and omits some of them. The DNA gave D and trimming, while V, J and clone size come from that table. Here the sample spans some 300,000 clones, approximately 90% being singletons. This CDR3 contains 14 residues. V dropped 7 bases and J dropped 7; count of bases not matched to a gene: 10. Germline V CDR1 and CDR2: MNHEY, SMNVEV (reference sequence). This clone was observed a single time. It was during active infection that Seattle patients were enrolled and then longitudinally followed.

Input material: peripheral blood. The receptor was derived from a woman aged 45-60 years with COVID-19, enrolled during active disease. The chain recombines TRBV27 with TRBJ1-5, with 7 bases aligning to TRBD1. CDR3 coding DNA: TGTGCCAGCACTCTAAGGCAGGGGGGACAGCCCCAGCATTTT. Protein: CASTLRQGGQPQHF.